This TCR beta chain was sequenced for a study of neoadjuvant anti-PD-1 for oral cavity cancer. Germline CDR1 reads SGHVS; CDR2 reads FNYEAQ. The junction had 10 bases not matched to a gene; V was cut back by 4 bases and J by 3 bases. This CDR3 is built from 16 residues. Time point: after neoadjuvant nivolumab, at surgical resection. TCRdb keeps only in-frame clones here, not all; method: immunoSEQ multiplex PCR. In the table there are about 14,000 clones, roughly two thirds of which are singletons. J is TRBJ2-3 and V is TRBV7-6; 7 bases agree with TRBD1. Sequenced here: PBMCs, sampled after nivolumab (anti-PD-1) treatment. This TCR was recovered from a person aged 35-80 years with oral cavity squamous cell carcinoma. The CDR3 is CASSSVPLQGTDTQYF. The CDR3 nucleotides are TGTGCCAGCAGCTCGGTCCCGTTACAGGGGACAGATACGCAGTATTTT.